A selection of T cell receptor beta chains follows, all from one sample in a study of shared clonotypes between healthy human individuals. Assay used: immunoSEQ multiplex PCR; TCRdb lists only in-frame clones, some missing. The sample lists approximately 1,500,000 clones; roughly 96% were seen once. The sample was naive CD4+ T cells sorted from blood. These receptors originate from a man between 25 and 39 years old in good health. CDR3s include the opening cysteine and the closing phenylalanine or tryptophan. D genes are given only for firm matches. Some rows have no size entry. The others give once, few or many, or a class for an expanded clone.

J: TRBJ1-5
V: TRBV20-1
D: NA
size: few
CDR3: CSATQGQPQHF
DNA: TGCAGTGCAACACAGGGACAGCCCCAGCATTTT

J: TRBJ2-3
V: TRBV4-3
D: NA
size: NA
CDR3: CASSQDGTDTQYF
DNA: TGCGCCAGCAGCCAAGATGGGACAGATACGCAGTATTTT

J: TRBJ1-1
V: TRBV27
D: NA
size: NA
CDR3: CASSPRENTEAFF
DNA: TGTGCCAGCAGTCCCCGGGAGAACACTGAAGCTTTCTTT

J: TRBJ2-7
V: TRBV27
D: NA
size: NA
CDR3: CASRKGGSKSEIYEQYF
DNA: TGTGCCAGCAGGAAAGGGGGTTCGAAGTCCGAGATCTACGAGCAGTACTTC

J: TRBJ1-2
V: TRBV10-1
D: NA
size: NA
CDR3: CASSETGSYGYTF
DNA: TGCGCCAGCAGTGAAACAGGGAGCTATGGCTACACCTTC

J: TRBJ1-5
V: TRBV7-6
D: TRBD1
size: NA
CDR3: CASSLWPGQRPIDNQPQHF
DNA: TGTGCCAGCAGCTTATGGCCGGGACAGAGACCTATTGACAATCAGCCCCAGCATTTT

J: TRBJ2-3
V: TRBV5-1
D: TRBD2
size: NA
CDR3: CASSLDGGTSTDTQYF
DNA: TGCGCCAGCAGCTTGGACGGGGGGACTAGCACAGATACGCAGTATTTT

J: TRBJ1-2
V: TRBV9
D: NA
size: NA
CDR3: CASSVAVGGYYGYTF
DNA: TGTGCCAGCAGCGTAGCGGTTGGGGGCTACTATGGCTACACCTTC

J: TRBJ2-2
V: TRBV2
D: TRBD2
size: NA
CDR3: CARQTSGIVTGELFF
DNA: TGTGCCAGGCAGACTAGCGGGATTGTCACCGGGGAGCTGTTTTTT

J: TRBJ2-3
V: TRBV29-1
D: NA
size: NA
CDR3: CSVDLSTDTQYF
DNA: TGCAGCGTCGATCTTAGCACAGATACGCAGTATTTT

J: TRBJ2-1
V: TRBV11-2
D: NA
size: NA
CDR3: CASSSFKAPEGKTYNEQFF
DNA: TGTGCCAGCAGCTCTTTCAAAGCACCGGAGGGGAAGACCTACAATGAGCAGTTCTTC

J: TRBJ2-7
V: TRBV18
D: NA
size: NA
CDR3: CASSPEPENSYEQYF
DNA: TGTGCCAGCTCACCCGAACCGGAGAACTCCTACGAGCAGTACTTC

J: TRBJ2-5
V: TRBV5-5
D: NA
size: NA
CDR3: CASRLWGGQEYF
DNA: TGTGCCAGCCGCCTCTGGGGGGGCCAAGAGTACTTC

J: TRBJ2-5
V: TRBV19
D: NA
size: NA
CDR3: CASSIMREETQYF
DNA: TGCGCCAGTAGTATTATGCGGGAAGAGACCCAGTACTTC

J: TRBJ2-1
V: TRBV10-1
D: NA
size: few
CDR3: CASSNPQTEQFF
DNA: TGCGCCAGCAGTAACCCCCAGACTGAGCAGTTCTTC

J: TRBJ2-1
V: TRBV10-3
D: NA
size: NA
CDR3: CAISAVGTDNEQFF
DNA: TGTGCCATCAGTGCGGTGGGGACTGACAATGAGCAGTTCTTC

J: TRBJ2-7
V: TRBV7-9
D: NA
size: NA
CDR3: CASSPAVSGLTYEQYF
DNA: TGTGCCAGCAGCCCCGCGGTATCTGGACTTACCTACGAGCAGTACTTC

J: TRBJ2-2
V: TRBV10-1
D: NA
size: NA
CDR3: CASSPVVDGELFF
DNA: TGCGCCAGCAGTCCCGTGGTTGACGGGGAGCTGTTTTTT

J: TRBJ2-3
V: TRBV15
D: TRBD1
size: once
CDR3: CATSSPGTASHPWDTQYF
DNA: TGTGCCACCAGCAGCCCCGGGACAGCTTCCCACCCCTGGGATACGCAGTATTTT

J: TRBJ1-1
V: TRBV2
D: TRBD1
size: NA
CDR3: CASSGQGVNTEAFF
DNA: TGTGCCAGCAGTGGCCAGGGGGTAAACACTGAAGCTTTCTTT

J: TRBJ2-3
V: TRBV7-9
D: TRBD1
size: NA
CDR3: CASSPGQGVSTDTQYF
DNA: TGTGCCAGCAGCCCCGGACAGGGGGTGTCCACAGATACGCAGTATTTT

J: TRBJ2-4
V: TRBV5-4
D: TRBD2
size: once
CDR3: CASSFAGGSAKNIQYF
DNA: TGTGCCAGCAGCTTCGCGGGAGGGAGCGCCAAAAACATTCAGTACTTC

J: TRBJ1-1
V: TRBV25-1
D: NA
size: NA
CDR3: CASSSRDKGTEAFF
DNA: TGTGCCAGCAGCTCGCGGGACAAAGGTACTGAAGCTTTCTTT

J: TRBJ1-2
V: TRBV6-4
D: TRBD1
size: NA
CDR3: CASSDGTGRTYGYTF
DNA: TGTGCCAGCAGTGACGGGACAGGGAGAACCTATGGCTACACCTTC

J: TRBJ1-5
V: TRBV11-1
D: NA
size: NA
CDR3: CASSLASNQPQHF
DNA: TGTGCCAGCAGCTTAGCTAGCAATCAGCCCCAGCATTTT

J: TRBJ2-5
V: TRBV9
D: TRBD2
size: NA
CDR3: CASSGRGSGRGETQYF
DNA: TGTGCCAGCAGCGGCCGGGGTAGCGGGAGGGGAGAGACCCAGTACTTC

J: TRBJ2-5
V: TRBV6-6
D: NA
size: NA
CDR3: CASSSNRETQYF
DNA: TGTGCCAGCAGTTCAAATCGGGAGACCCAGTACTTC

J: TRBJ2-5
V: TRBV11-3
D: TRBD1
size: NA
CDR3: CASSLGTGVSETQYF
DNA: TGTGCCAGCAGCTTAGGGACAGGGGTGTCGGAGACCCAGTACTTC

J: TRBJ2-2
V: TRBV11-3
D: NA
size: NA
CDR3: CASSLGDHHTGELFF
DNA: TGTGCCAGCAGCTTAGGGGACCACCACACCGGGGAGCTGTTTTTT

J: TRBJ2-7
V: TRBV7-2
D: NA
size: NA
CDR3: CASSLRTVYEQYF
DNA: TGTGCCAGCAGCTTAAGGACGGTCTACGAGCAGTACTTC

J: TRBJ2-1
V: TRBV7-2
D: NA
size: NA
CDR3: CASSPQSTYNEQFF
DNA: TGTGCCAGCAGCCCACAATCCACCTACAATGAGCAGTTCTTC

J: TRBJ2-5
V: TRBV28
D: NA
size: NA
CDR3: CASSFMRGIAETQYF
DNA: TGTGCCAGCAGTTTTATGAGGGGGATAGCAGAGACCCAGTACTTC

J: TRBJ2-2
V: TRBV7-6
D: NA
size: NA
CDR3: CASSLYNSENWAGELFF
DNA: TGTGCCAGCAGCTTATATAACAGTGAGAATTGGGCCGGGGAGCTGTTTTTT

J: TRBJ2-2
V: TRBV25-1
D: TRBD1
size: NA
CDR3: CASSPVRTGTGELFF
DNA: TGTGCCAGCAGCCCCGTAAGGACAGGGACCGGGGAGCTGTTTTTT

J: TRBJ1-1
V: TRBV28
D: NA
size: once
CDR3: CASSLHTLNTEAFF
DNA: TGTGCCAGCAGTCTCCACACCTTGAACACTGAAGCTTTCTTT

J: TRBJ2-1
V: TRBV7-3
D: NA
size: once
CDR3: CASSSHNQFPNEQFF
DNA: TGTGCCAGCAGCTCCCATAACCAATTTCCCAATGAGCAGTTCTTC

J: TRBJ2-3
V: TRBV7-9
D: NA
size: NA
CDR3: CASSRTRSSGTDTQYF
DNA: TGTGCCAGCAGCCGAACAAGATCGTCGGGCACAGATACGCAGTATTTT

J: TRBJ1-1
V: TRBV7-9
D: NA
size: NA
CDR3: CASSSYRDTEAFF
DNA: TGTGCCAGCAGCTCATACAGGGATACTGAAGCTTTCTTT

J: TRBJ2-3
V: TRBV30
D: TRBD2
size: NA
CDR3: CAWRTLAGWADTQYF
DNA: TGTGCCTGGAGAACCCTAGCGGGATGGGCAGATACGCAGTATTTT

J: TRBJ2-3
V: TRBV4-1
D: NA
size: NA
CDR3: CASSQDAGADTQYF
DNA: TGCGCCAGCAGCCAAGATGCTGGGGCAGATACGCAGTATTTT

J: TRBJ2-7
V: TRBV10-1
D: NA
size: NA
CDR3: CASSPGGPPTYEQYF
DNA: TGCGCCAGCAGCCCCGGAGGCCCACCAACCTACGAGCAGTACTTC

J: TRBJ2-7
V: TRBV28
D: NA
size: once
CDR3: CASSTGSSYEQYF
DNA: TGTGCCAGTTCGACTGGTAGCTCCTACGAGCAGTACTTC

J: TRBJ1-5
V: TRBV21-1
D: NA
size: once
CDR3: CASSNFPGDQPQHF
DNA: TGTGCCAGCAGCAACTTCCCTGGAGATCAGCCCCAGCATTTT